The clone carrying this T cell receptor (beta chain) was seen more than once but under ten times. The antigen is not known. This entry comes from a study of blood T cells in healthy people across ages. Study-level points and caveats: Both higher diversity and more naive CD4+ cells marked long-lived donors when set against aged donors.

Next came a second PCR, run for roughly 6 to 11 cycles, which used a sample-barcoded 5' primer along with a J-beta primer mix. There were at least 3 million CDR3-containing paired-end reads obtained from each sample. TCRdb re-derived calls from the 5' RACE reads in MiXCR, one entry per CDR3 protein. The data show 760,000 or so distinct CDR3 sequences, about 25% seen once. Another study also made use of these data, one on T cells of mothers and their children. This second study notes: Donation was provided by three healthy Caucasian mothers along with their six children. For each mother, over 10 million TCR beta CDR3 reads were obtained, and for each child, a few million.

This TCR was sampled from a boy between 5 and 17 years old in good health. The material sequenced was blood.

The CDR3 loop is CASSPSRMAHDYGYTF. DNA of the CDR3: TGTGCCAGCAGCCCCTCAAGGATGGCACACGACTATGGCTACACCTTC. The chain carries TRBV3-1 and TRBJ1-2; no definite D call. Trimming stripped 4 bases from V and 3 bases from J, with 18 bases between. The CDR3 is made up of 16 amino acids. The germline CDR1 and CDR2 sequences are LGHDT and YNNKEL (reference sequence).